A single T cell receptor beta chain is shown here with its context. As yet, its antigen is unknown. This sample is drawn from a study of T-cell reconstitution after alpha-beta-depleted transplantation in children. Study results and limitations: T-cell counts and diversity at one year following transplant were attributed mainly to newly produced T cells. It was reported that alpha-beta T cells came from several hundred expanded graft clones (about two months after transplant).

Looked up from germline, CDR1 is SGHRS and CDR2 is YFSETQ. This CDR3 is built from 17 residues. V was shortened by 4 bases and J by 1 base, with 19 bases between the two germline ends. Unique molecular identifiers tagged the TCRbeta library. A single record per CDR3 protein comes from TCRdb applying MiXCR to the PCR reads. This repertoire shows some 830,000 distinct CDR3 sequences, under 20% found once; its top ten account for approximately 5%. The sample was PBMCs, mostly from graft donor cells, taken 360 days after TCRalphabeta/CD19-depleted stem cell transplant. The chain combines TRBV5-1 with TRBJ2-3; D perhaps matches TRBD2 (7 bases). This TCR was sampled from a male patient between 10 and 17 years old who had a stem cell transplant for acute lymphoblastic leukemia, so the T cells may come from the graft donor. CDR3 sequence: CASSRGAGGDGTDTQYF. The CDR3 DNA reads TGCGCCAGCAGCCGGGGGGCTGGGGGCGACGGCACAGATACGCAGTATTTT.